This T cell receptor (beta chain) emerged from a study of radiotherapy plus CTLA-4 blockade in lung cancer. Focal radiation plus CTLA-4 blockade with ipilimumab was administered to patients who had chemo-refractory metastatic non-small-cell lung cancer. The ends were cut back, 3 bases at V and 3 bases at J, with 8 bases in the middle. Germline CDR1 KGHSH, CDR2 LQKENI. CDR3 size: 13 residues. Generated by immunoSEQ multiplex PCR, the TCRdb table keeps only in-frame clones and is missing some. The profile shows 45,000 to 75,000 clones, over 65% of them singletons. This specimen was peripheral blood, taken from a patient treated with radiotherapy plus ipilimumab. The chain uses TRBV18 and TRBJ1-1; possible D gene TRBD1, 6 bases. This receptor was identified in a human donor with non-small cell lung cancer who had a partial response to radiotherapy plus ipilimumab. CDR3 residues: CASSPDSYTEAFF. CDR3 in DNA: TGTGCCAGCTCACCGGACAGTTACACTGAAGCTTTCTTT.